This T cell receptor (beta chain) was identified in a study of human T cells and chemical hapten exposure. Whole-study context: Cases of alopecia areata, totalis or universalis occurred in a predominantly female patient group.

This clonotype was counted many times. Library preparation tagged each individual cDNA molecule with a unique molecular identifier. Original handling: From 23,224 to 690,600 TCRs were found per sample, with a median of approximately 92,000. TCRdb reprocessed the RACE reads with MiXCR, giving one entry per CDR3 protein. For this entry, the V and J calls and clone size follow TCRdb and not the study's own pipeline. The sample lists roughly 380,000 distinct CDR3 sequences, around 6% seen once, with around 6% in the top ten. After removal of 6 bases from V and 7 bases from J, the junction contained 16 bases not matched to a gene. Germline CDR1 is DFQATT and CDR2 is SNEGSKA (reference sequence). This CDR3 has 15 residues. Time point defined: patch test 2, 6 weeks after DPC sensitization. Noted treatment: therapeutic diphenylcyclopropenone sensitization with weekly scalp DPC. Blood draws preceded each patch test application.

The sample consisted of whole blood, taken in connection with sensitization to the hapten diphenylcyclopropenone (DPC). This TCR was recovered from a woman in her late teens or twenties with alopecia areata. Some clones in this sample may be carry-over from other donors' samples. The chain uses TRBV20-1 and TRBJ1-2, with 8 positions matching TRBD1. CDR3: CSAAVVAGGASGYTF. The CDR3 region has the DNA TGCAGTGCAGCGGTGGTGGCAGGGGGCGCGAGTGGCTACACCTTC.